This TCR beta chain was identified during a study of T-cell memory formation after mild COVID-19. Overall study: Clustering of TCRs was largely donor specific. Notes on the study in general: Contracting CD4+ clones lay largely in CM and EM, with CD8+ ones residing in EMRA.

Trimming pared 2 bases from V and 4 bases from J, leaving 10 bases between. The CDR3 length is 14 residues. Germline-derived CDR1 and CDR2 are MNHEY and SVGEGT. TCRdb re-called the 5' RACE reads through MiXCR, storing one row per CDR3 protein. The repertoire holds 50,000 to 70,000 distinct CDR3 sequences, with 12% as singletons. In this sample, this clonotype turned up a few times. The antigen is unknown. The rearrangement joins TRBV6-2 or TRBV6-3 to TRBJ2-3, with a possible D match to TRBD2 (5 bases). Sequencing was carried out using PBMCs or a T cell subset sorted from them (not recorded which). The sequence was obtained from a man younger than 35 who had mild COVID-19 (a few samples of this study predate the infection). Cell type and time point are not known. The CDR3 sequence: CASSYGLASDTQYF. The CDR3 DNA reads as TGTGCCAGCAGTTACGGCCTAGCCTCAGATACGCAGTATTTT.